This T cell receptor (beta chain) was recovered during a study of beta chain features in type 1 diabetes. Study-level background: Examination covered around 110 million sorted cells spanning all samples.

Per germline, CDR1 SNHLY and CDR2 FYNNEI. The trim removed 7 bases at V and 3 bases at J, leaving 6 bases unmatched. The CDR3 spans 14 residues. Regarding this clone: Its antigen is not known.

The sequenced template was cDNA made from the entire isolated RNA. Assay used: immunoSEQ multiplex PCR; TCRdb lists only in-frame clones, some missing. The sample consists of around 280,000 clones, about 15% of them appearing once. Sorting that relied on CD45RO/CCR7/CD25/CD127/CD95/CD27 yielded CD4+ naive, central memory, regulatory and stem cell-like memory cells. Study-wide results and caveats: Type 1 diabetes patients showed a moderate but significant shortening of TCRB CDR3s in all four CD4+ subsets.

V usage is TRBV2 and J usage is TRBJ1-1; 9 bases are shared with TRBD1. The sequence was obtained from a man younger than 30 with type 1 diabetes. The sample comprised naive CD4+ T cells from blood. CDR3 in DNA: TGTGCCAGCAATAGGGACAGGGTGGACACTGAAGCTTTCTTT. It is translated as CASNRDRVDTEAFF.